Only a few counts were recorded for the clone carrying this T cell receptor beta chain. No antigen is known for it. The donors, aged roughly 6 to 95, were healthy Caucasians from Russia. The sample originates from a study of blood T cells in healthy people across ages. Points from the study as a whole: Diversity estimates drawn from one million T cells were deemed underestimates. Per-million-T-cell TCR beta diversity fell roughly linearly with age. Unknown CMV status may confound age-related changes in expanded clones.

The second PCR ran about 6 to 12 cycles with a sample-barcoded 5' primer and J-beta primers. A single record per CDR3 protein comes from TCRdb applying MiXCR to the 5' RACE reads. In the table there are around 1.1 million distinct CDR3 sequences, 35% to 40% of which are singletons. CDR3 size: 15 residues. Germline CDR1 reads SEHNR; CDR2 reads FQNEAQ (reference sequence). Unmatched junction bases numbered 9, after V lost 5 bases and J lost 3 bases. This TCR came from a man between 18 and 35 years old in good health. Sequenced sample: blood. J is TRBJ1-2 and V is TRBV7-9; TRBD1 agrees at 7 bases. CDR3 nucleotides: TGTGCCAGCAGCCCCCGGGACAGTAATGACTATGGCTACACCTTC. Its translation is CASSPRDSNDYGYTF.